This T cell receptor beta chain was captured in a study of blood T cell repertoires in COVID-19. V trimming: 6 bases; J trimming: 8 bases; junction bases outside the gene matches: 11. CDR3 length: 14 amino acids. CDR1 and CDR2 from the germline V gene are LGHNA and YNFKEQ. In the original processing: Estimation of nucleated cell counts was performed using reference gene primer amplification. Using immunoSEQ multiplex PCR, the repertoire was profiled, and TCRdb retains in-frame clones only, with some absent. V and J calls and clone size follow that table, whereas D and trimming were derived from the DNA. The profile shows some 87,000 clones, around 87% of them singletons.

V and J are TRBV4-2 and TRBJ2-3, with TRBD2 identical over 7 bases. Sequencing input: peripheral blood. The clonotype was recovered from a human donor in a cohort sampled during active COVID-19. The DNA of the CDR3 is TGTGCCAGCAGAGGGGAGGGCGGAGGCCGTACGCAGTATTTT. Its protein is CASRGEGGGRTQYF.